The 27 T cell receptor beta chains presented below share a single source sample, sequenced in a study of blood T cells in healthy people across ages. Through a sample-barcoded 5' primer and a J-beta primer mix, a second PCR was run for roughly 7 to 12 cycles. TCRdb re-derived calls from the 5' RACE reads in MiXCR, one entry per CDR3 protein. The sample has about a million distinct CDR3 sequences; around 54% are singletons. Sequenced input: blood. The receptors here all came from a woman in her sixties or seventies in good health.

This clonotype turned up a few times. The chain is built from TRBV6-6 and TRBJ2-7; TRBD2 aligns across 8 bases. Germline CDR1 MNHNY, CDR2 SVGAGI (reference sequence). V lost 2 bases to trimming and J lost 2 bases; unmatched junction nucleotides: 8. This CDR3 has 16 residues. For the CDR3, the DNA is TGTGCCAGCAGTTACCGTCCTAGCGGGTCTGCCTACGAGCAGTACTTC. Translation gives CASSYRPSGSAYEQYF.

The gene calls are TRBV4-1 and TRBJ1-2; the match to TRBD1 covers 7 bases. Germline V gene lookup returns CDR1 MGHRA and CDR2 YSYEKL. The CDR3 has 14 amino acids. V gave up 0 bases and J gave up 8 bases; unmatched junction bases: 6. DNA of the CDR3: TGCGCCAGCAGCCAAGATCAGGGGGTTTCGGGCTACACCTTC. It translates to CASSQDQGVSGYTF.

The rearrangement uses TRBV9 and TRBJ1-1; D gene ambiguous. This CDR3 is built from 15 residues. With 0 bases removed from V and 1 base from J, the gap between germline ends came to 10 bases. CDR1 and CDR2 (germline): SGDLS, YYNGEE. CDR3 nucleotide sequence: TGTGCCAGCAGCGTAGCTCCAGTGGAGAACACTGAAGCTTTCTTT. It translates to CASSVAPVENTEAFF.

In its sample, this clonotype was seen once. This CDR3 reads CSVEDPPGVYEQYF. The DNA for the CDR3 is TGCAGCGTTGAAGATCCTCCTGGGGTATATGAGCAGTACTTC. This chain links TRBV29-1 with TRBJ2-7; D is ambiguous. The CDR3 loop spans 14 amino acids. The germline V gene has CDR1 SQVTM and CDR2 ANQGSEA. The V end was cut by 0 bases, the J end by 7 bases, with 16 bases between.

The chain employs TRBV29-1 and TRBJ2-3, with 7 nucleotides matching TRBD2. The J segment lost 2 bases and the V segment lost 8 bases, leaving 10 bases of the junction unmatched. The CDR3 loop spans 14 amino acids. Looked up from germline, CDR1 is SQVTM and CDR2 is ANQGSEA. CDR3: CSIKAAGATDTQYF. The CDR3 nucleotides are TGCAGCATCAAGGCCGCGGGAGCCACAGATACGCAGTATTTT.

CDR3 sequence: CSVPEGQGGMNTEAFF. DNA of the CDR3: TGCAGCGTTCCGGAGGGACAGGGTGGGATGAACACTGAAGCTTTCTTT. The chain recombines TRBV29-1 with TRBJ1-1, with TRBD1 matching over 9 bases. V trimming: 5 bases; J trimming: 0 bases; junction bases outside the gene matches: 10. This CDR3 has 16 amino acids. Germline lookup yields CDR1 SQVTM and CDR2 ANQGSEA.

The rearrangement links TRBV27 to TRBJ1-5; D is perhaps TRBD1 (5 bases). Germline V gives CDR1 MNHEY, CDR2 SMNVEV (reference sequence). V was pared by 6 bases and J by 0 bases, with 12 bases between. This CDR3 spans 15 amino acids. CDR3 DNA sequence: TGTGCCAGCAGCTCCCGACAGAGTAGCAATCAGCCCCAGCATTTT. It encodes CASSSRQSSNQPQHF.

This clonotype has more than one count but fewer than ten. This chain uses TRBV15 with TRBJ2-7; D remains unclear. The last part of the DNA fits TRBJ2-5 better; the J call may be wrong. Germline loops: CDR1 LNHNV, CDR2 YYDKDF (reference sequence). This CDR3 comprises 13 residues. The CDR3 DNA is TGTGCCACCGGAGATGGGCTACTGGAGACCCAGTACTTC. This translates into CATGDGLLETQYF.

In this sample, this clonotype turned up a few times. With a much larger clone just one base away, this may be a read error. The rearrangement uses TRBV2 and TRBJ2-3; no firm D call. Trimming left V 5 bases short and J 0 bases short, with 9 bases between. The CDR3 has 14 residues. Germline loops: CDR1 SNHLY, CDR2 FYNNEI. CDR3 DNA sequence: TGTGCCAGCAGTTGGCCGGGTAGCACAGATACGCAGTATTTT. Translating gives CASSWPGSTDTQYF.

V usage is TRBV6-4 and J usage is TRBJ2-1, with D possibly being TRBD1 or TRBD2 (6 bases each). The end of the DNA is better explained by TRBJ2-7, so the J call may be wrong. Germline assignment: CDR1 MRHNA and CDR2 SNTAGT. The CDR3 is 15 amino acids. CDR3 nucleotides: TGTGCCAGCAGCCCCGACGGGGGCTCCTACAATGAGCAGTACTTC. Translating it yields CASSPDGGSYNEQYF.

The V and J genes are TRBV6-5 and TRBJ2-7; D is perhaps TRBD1 or TRBD2 (5 bases each). V was cut by 5 bases and J by 5 bases, with 10 bases left in between. Germline V gives CDR1 MNHEY, CDR2 SVGAGI. The CDR3 covers 12 residues. In nucleotides, the CDR3 is TGTGCCAGCAGTCGAGGGGTCCACGAGCAGTACTTC. Protein: CASSRGVHEQYF.

This rearrangement joins TRBV27 to TRBJ2-1; D unresolved. The germline V and J ends were trimmed by 5 bases and 6 bases, with 14 bases remaining between them. The CDR3 has 14 residues. The V gene's germline CDR1 is MNHEY and CDR2 SMNVEV (reference sequence). The CDR3 here is CASSETPPVNEQFF. CDR3 nucleotides: TGTGCCAGCAGTGAGACTCCTCCGGTCAATGAGCAGTTCTTC.

The chain is built from TRBV18 and TRBJ2-5, with TRBD1 matching over 10 bases. The CDR3 consists of 14 residues. The germline CDR1 and CDR2 sequences are KGHSH and LQKENI. The V segment lost 7 bases and the J segment 6 bases; nucleotides outside the gene matches: 8. CDR3 sequence reads: CASYPGQGMQTQYF. As DNA, the CDR3 is TGTGCCAGCTACCCGGGACAGGGGATGCAGACCCAGTACTTC.

The chain carries TRBV30 and TRBJ2-3; TRBD2 agrees at 13 bases. J lost 2 bases, V lost 0 bases, and 2 bases had no gene match. The CDR3 is made up of 16 amino acids. Germline V gene sequence: CDR1 GTSNPN, CDR2 SVGIG (reference sequence). CDR3 coding DNA: TGTGCCTGGAGTGTACTAGCGGGGGGGAACACAGATACGCAGTATTTT. As protein: CAWSVLAGGNTDTQYF.

This sequence joins TRBV20-1 and TRBJ2-1, with TRBD2 matching 10 bases. Germline V gene sequence: CDR1 DFQATT, CDR2 SNEGSKA (reference sequence). V trimming: 5 bases; J trimming: 6 bases; junction bases outside the gene matches: 10. The CDR3 is 15 amino acids. The CDR3 reads CSAPPLAGDLNEQFF. Here the CDR3 DNA reads TGCAGTGCTCCCCCTCTAGCGGGAGATCTCAATGAGCAGTTCTTC.

Details on this clonotype: At one boundary the junction diverges from the germline segment, which might be a read error. The J gene is TRBJ2-4, the V gene TRBV6-1, with 7 positions matching TRBD1. The CDR3 covers 15 residues. Germline CDR1 MNHNS, CDR2 SASEGT. CDR3 sequence (DNA): TGTGCCAGCAGGGAAGTTTACAGGGGATTGAGAGAGCAGTACTTC. Translation: CASREVYRGLREQYF.

This clonotype has more than one count but fewer than ten. The chain is built from TRBV7-6 and TRBJ2-5; tentatively, D is TRBD1 or TRBD2 (6 bases each). The J call may be incorrect, as the DNA end agrees better with TRBJ2-7. There are 15 residues in the CDR3. CDR1 and CDR2 (germline): SGHVS, FNYEAQ. The CDR3 sequence is CASSLSGGLIYEQYF. The CDR3 DNA sequence: TGTGCCAGCAGCTTATCCGGGGGCCTTATCTACGAGCAGTACTTC.

Concerning this clonotype itself: Germline is not matched at one junction end, which may reflect a read error. The chain couples TRBV11-1 to TRBJ2-3, with D maybe TRBD1 (5 bases). This CDR3 region has 14 residues. Germline V gene lookup returns CDR1 SGHAT and CDR2 FQDESV (reference sequence). The CDR3 DNA sequence: TGTACCAGCAGGAAAGACAGAATCACAGATACGCAGTATTTT. Amino acids: CTSRKDRITDTQYF.

The rearrangement links TRBV29-1 to TRBJ2-4; D is possibly TRBD1 (6 bases). The J call is uncertain, as TRBJ2-5 better fits the DNA end. The germline V gene has CDR1 SQVTM and CDR2 ANQGSEA. The CDR3 is 14 amino acids. The CDR3 is CSVLDSTLGETQYF. CDR3 DNA: TGCAGCGTTTTGGACAGTACCTTGGGGGAGACCCAGTACTTC.

This clonotype occurred a few times. The chain carries TRBV7-2 and TRBJ1-2; perhaps TRBD1 as D (6 bases). With 4 bases removed from V and 3 bases from J, the gap between germline ends came to 9 bases. Germline V gene sequence: CDR1 SGHTA, CDR2 FQGNSA. The CDR3 extends over 13 amino acids. The CDR3 nucleotides read TGTGCCAGCAGCTCCGGGACACACTATGGCTACACCTTC. Protein: CASSSGTHYGYTF.

The V call is TRBV5-1, the J call TRBJ1-6; D might be TRBD1 (6 bases). The CDR3 runs 14 residues. The V end lost 7 bases, the J end lost 8 bases, and 16 bases lay between the germline ends. CDR1 is SGHRS, CDR2 YFSETQ, per germline. In nucleotides, the CDR3 is TGCGCCAGCCGCCTGGCGGGGGCGGATTCACCCCTCCACTTT. Translating gives CASRLAGADSPLHF. Using reference TRBV5-1 and TRBJ1-6 for the parts outside the CDR3, the full variable domain is KAGVTQTPRYLIKTRGQQVTLSCSPISGHRSVSWYQQTPGQGLQFLFEYFSETQRNKGNFPGRFSGRQFSNSRSEMNVSTLELGDSALYLCASRLAGADSPLHFGNGTRLTVT.

The chain carries TRBV5-1 and TRBJ2-7; TRBD2 aligns across 14 bases. There are 17 residues in the CDR3. Unmatched junction bases numbered 12, after V lost 3 bases and J lost 7 bases. Germline V gene lookup returns CDR1 SGHRS and CDR2 YFSETQ. The chain's CDR3 is CASSWGTSGGLISEQYF. In nucleotides, the CDR3 is TGCGCCAGCAGCTGGGGGACTAGCGGGGGCCTCATATCGGAGCAGTACTTC.

This clonotype was recorded a few times. The gene calls are TRBV9 and TRBJ2-3; D is unresolved. V was clipped by 1 base and J by 4 bases, with 7 bases between them. Germline CDR1 and CDR2: SGDLS and YYNGEE. The CDR3 length is 13 residues. The CDR3 DNA sequence: TGTGCCAGCAGCGTATATGGAGCAGATACGCAGTATTTT. Its protein is CASSVYGADTQYF.

CDR3 DNA: TGCAGCGCCGCGGCGACGCCGACAGGGGAAGGGGGCTACACCTTC. The encoded protein is CSAAATPTGEGGYTF. The rearrangement uses TRBV29-1 and TRBJ1-2; 8 bases align to TRBD1. With V trimmed by 7 bases and J by 8 bases, 18 bases remained unmatched. The CDR3 contains 15 residues. The germline gives CDR1 SQVTM, CDR2 ANQGSEA.

On this clonotype itself: An end of the junction does not agree with germline; a read error may underlie this. The rearrangement uses TRBV7-2 and TRBJ1-6; the D gene is possibly TRBD1 (5 bases). This CDR3 spans 13 amino acids. Germline CDR1 reads SGHTA; CDR2 reads FQGNSA. In DNA form, the CDR3 reads TGTGCCAGCAGCTTAGGACAGTCGTCACCCCTTCACTTT. As protein: CASSLGQSSPLHF.

J is TRBJ1-6 and V is TRBV10-2, with TRBD1 matching over 8 bases. Germline CDR1 is WSHSY and CDR2 is SAAADI. V was clipped by 4 bases and J by 10 bases; unmatched bases: 9. CDR3 length: 15 residues. The CDR3 spells CASSGVGQGHSPLHF. The CDR3 DNA sequence: TGCGCCAGCAGTGGCGTAGGACAGGGTCACTCACCCCTCCACTTT.

This clonotype showed up just a few times. The chain uses TRBV11-2 and TRBJ2-1; 10 nucleotides line up with TRBD1. Losses at the gene ends were 5 bases for V and 9 bases for J; bases not matched to a gene: 16. This CDR3 contains 17 residues. Germline loops: CDR1 SGHAT, CDR2 FQNNGV. CDR3 DNA: TGTGCCAGCAGCGCCTATCCTTTGGACAGGGGGAAAGGTGAGCAGTTCTTC. Translating it yields CASSAYPLDRGKGEQFF.